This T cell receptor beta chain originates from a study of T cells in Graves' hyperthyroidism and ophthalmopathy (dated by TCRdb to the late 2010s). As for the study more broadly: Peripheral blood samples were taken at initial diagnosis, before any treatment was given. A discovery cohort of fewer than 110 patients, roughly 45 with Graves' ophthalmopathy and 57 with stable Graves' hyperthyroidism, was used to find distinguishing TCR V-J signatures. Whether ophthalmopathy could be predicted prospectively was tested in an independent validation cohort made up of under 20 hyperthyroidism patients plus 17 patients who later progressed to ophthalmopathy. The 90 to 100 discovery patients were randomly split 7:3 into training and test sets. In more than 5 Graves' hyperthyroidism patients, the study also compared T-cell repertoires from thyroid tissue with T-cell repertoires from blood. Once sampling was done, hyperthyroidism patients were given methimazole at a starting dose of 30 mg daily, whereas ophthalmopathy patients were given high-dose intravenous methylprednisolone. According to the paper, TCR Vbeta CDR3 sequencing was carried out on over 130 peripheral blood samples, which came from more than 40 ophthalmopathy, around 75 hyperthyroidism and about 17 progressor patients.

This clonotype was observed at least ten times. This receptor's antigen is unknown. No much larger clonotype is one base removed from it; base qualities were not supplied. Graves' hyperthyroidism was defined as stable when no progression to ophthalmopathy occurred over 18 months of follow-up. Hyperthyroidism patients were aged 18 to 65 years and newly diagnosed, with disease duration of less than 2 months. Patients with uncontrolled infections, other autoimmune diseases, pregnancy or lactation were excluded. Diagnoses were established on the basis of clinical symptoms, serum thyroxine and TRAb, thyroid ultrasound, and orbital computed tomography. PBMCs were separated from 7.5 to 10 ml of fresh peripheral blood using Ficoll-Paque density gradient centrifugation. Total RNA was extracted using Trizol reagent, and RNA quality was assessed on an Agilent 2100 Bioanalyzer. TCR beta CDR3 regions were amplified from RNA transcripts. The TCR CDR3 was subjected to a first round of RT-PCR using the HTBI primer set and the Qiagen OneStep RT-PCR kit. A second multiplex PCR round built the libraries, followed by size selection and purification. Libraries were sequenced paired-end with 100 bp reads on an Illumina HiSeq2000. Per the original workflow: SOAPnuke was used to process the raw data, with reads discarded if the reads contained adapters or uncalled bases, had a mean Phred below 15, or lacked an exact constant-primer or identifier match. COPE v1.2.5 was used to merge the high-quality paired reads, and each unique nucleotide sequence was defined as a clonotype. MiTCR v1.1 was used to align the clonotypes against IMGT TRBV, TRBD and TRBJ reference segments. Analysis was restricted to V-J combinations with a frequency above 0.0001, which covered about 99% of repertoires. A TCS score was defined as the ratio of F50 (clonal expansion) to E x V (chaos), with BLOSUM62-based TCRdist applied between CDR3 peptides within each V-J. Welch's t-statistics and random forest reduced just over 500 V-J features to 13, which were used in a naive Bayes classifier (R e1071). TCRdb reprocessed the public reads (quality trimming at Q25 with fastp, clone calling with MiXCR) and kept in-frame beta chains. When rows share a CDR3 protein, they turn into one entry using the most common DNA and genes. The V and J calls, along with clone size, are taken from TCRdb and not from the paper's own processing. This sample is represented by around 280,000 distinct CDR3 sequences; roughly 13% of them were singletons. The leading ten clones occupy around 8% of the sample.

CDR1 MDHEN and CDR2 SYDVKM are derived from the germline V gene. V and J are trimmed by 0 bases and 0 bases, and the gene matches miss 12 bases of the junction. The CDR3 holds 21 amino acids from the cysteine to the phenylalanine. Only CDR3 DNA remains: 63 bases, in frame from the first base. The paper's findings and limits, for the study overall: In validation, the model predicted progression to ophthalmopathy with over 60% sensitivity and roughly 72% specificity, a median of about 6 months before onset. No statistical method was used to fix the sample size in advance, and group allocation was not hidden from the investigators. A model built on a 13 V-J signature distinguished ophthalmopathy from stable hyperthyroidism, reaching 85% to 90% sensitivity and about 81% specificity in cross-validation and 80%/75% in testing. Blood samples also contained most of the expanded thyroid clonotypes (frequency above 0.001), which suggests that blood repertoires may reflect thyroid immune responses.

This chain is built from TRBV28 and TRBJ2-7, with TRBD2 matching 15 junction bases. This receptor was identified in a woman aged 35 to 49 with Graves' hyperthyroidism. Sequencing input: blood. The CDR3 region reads CASSLWWPGTSGGPSSYEQYF. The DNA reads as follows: TGTGCCAGCAGTTTATGGTGGCCCGGGACTAGCGGGGGGCCCAGCTCCTACGAGCAGTACTTC.